A selection of T cell receptor beta chains follows, all from one sample in a study of cytomegalovirus exposure and HLA in healthy donors. The repertoire was sequenced with immunoSEQ multiplex PCR; TCRdb's copy has only in-frame clones and lacks some. The sample has fewer than 200,000 clones; 80% to 85% are singletons. The specimen sequenced was PBMCs. Every receptor here comes from a woman aged 25 to 45 in good health and CMV-seronegative. Both conserved end residues are part of each CDR3. D genes are given only for firm matches. Not all rows give a size; the values are once, few, many and, for expanded clones, a class.

j_gene: TRBJ1-2; abundance: -; d_gene: TRBD1; v_gene: TRBV2; CDR3nt: TGTGCCAGCAGGCAGACAGGGGGAGGAATATATGGCTACACCTTC; CDR3aa: CASRQTGGGIYGYTF
j_gene: TRBJ1-5; abundance: -; d_gene: -; v_gene: TRBV6-6; CDR3nt: TGTGCCAGCAGTTACTCGTCCCAGGGGTACAATCAGCCCCAGCATTTT; CDR3aa: CASSYSSQGYNQPQHF
j_gene: TRBJ2-1; abundance: -; d_gene: -; v_gene: TRBV4-3; CDR3nt: TGCGCCAGCAGCCAAGATGTGCAGGACTATCGGGTCAATGAGCAGTTCTTC; CDR3aa: CASSQDVQDYRVNEQFF
j_gene: TRBJ1-1; abundance: -; d_gene: -; v_gene: TRBV27; CDR3nt: TGTGCCAGCACGTCTTCTTACGGGGGGCCGACTGAAGCTTTCTTT; CDR3aa: CASTSSYGGPTEAFF
j_gene: TRBJ2-2; abundance: -; d_gene: -; v_gene: TRBV29-1; CDR3nt: TGCAGCGTTGATGTCGCAGGGCTTCAGCCTAACACCGGGGAGCTGTTTTTT; CDR3aa: CSVDVAGLQPNTGELFF
j_gene: TRBJ1-4; abundance: -; d_gene: -; v_gene: TRBV4-2; CDR3nt: TGTGCCAGCAGCCAAGAGGGGGCGAGGACTAATGAAAAACTGTTTTTT; CDR3aa: CASSQEGARTNEKLFF
j_gene: TRBJ2-1; abundance: once; d_gene: -; v_gene: TRBV28; CDR3nt: TGTGCCAGCAGTTTAGCAGGGGTCCATGAGCAGTTCTTC; CDR3aa: CASSLAGVHEQFF
j_gene: TRBJ2-1; abundance: -; d_gene: TRBD2; v_gene: TRBV4-1; CDR3nt: TGCGCCAGCAGCCAAGTAGGGACTAGGAACAATGAGCAGTTCTTC; CDR3aa: CASSQVGTRNNEQFF
j_gene: TRBJ1-5; abundance: -; d_gene: -; v_gene: TRBV21-1; CDR3nt: TGTGCCAGCAGCCTAACCCCTTGCAGGGTAAGCAATCAGCCCCAGCATTTT; CDR3aa: CASSLTPCRVSNQPQHF
j_gene: TRBJ2-7; abundance: -; d_gene: TRBD1; v_gene: TRBV11-3; CDR3nt: TGTGCCAGCAGCTTAGATGGGACAGGGGGCGGCGAGCAGTACTTC; CDR3aa: CASSLDGTGGGEQYF
j_gene: TRBJ2-1; abundance: -; d_gene: TRBD1; v_gene: TRBV7-9; CDR3nt: TGTGCCAGCAGCTTATATCCGGGACAGGGGTTAGAGGAGCAGTTCTTC; CDR3aa: CASSLYPGQGLEEQFF
j_gene: TRBJ2-1; abundance: few; d_gene: TRBD2; v_gene: TRBV7-2; CDR3nt: TGTGCCAGCAGCGATAAAGGGACTAGCGGGAACAATGAGCAGTTCTTC; CDR3aa: CASSDKGTSGNNEQFF
j_gene: TRBJ2-5; abundance: once; d_gene: TRBD1; v_gene: TRBV5-1; CDR3nt: TGCGCCAGCAGCTCCCGGGACAGCTCCCGGGAGACCCAGTACTTC; CDR3aa: CASSSRDSSRETQYF
j_gene: TRBJ2-1; abundance: -; d_gene: TRBD2; v_gene: TRBV7-2; CDR3nt: TGTGCCAGCAGGCATCGCCAACTGACTAGCGGGGTCCTCAATGAGCAGTTCTTC; CDR3aa: CASRHRQLTSGVLNEQFF
j_gene: TRBJ1-4; abundance: once; d_gene: -; v_gene: TRBV19; CDR3nt: TGTGCCAGTAGTATTATTCAACAGCATAATGAAAAACTGTTTTTT; CDR3aa: CASSIIQQHNEKLFF
j_gene: TRBJ2-2; abundance: -; d_gene: -; v_gene: TRBV7-3; CDR3nt: TGTGCCAGCAGCTTAAGGGCAGGGGCGAACACCGGGGAGCTGTTTTTT; CDR3aa: CASSLRAGANTGELFF
j_gene: TRBJ2-1; abundance: -; d_gene: -; v_gene: TRBV5-4; CDR3nt: TGTGCCAGCAGCGCCAGCAGGGGTCGGAACTACAATGAGCAGTTCTTC; CDR3aa: CASSASRGRNYNEQFF
j_gene: TRBJ1-2; abundance: -; d_gene: -; v_gene: TRBV12-1; CDR3nt: TGTGCCAGCAGCTTTGCCCAGGTGCGATATGGCTACACCTTC; CDR3aa: CASSFAQVRYGYTF
j_gene: TRBJ1-5; abundance: few; d_gene: -; v_gene: TRBV19; CDR3nt: TGTGCCAGTATGGCCCAACCCGGGAAGTTTAGCAATCAGCCCCAGCATTTT; CDR3aa: CASMAQPGKFSNQPQHF
j_gene: TRBJ2-1; abundance: -; d_gene: TRBD2; v_gene: TRBV19; CDR3nt: TGTGCCAGTAGTATTGCGGGGGGGCCCTACAATGAGCAGTTCTTC; CDR3aa: CASSIAGGPYNEQFF
j_gene: TRBJ2-5; abundance: once; d_gene: -; v_gene: TRBV11-2; CDR3nt: TGTGCCAGCAGCCCGCAGACAGGTTACCAAGTGGGCGAGACCCAGTACTTC; CDR3aa: CASSPQTGYQVGETQYF
j_gene: TRBJ2-7; abundance: -; d_gene: TRBD1; v_gene: TRBV10-2; CDR3nt: TGCGCCAGCAGTGAGGGGACAGACTCCTACGAGCAGTACTTC; CDR3aa: CASSEGTDSYEQYF
j_gene: TRBJ2-3; abundance: -; d_gene: TRBD2; v_gene: TRBV2; CDR3nt: TGTGCCAGCAGAGCGCTAGCGGTCGGGGCAGATACGCAGTATTTT; CDR3aa: CASRALAVGADTQYF
j_gene: TRBJ1-5; abundance: -; d_gene: -; v_gene: TRBV19; CDR3nt: TGTGCCAGTAGCGGGACACTTAGCAATCAGCCCCAGCATTTT; CDR3aa: CASSGTLSNQPQHF